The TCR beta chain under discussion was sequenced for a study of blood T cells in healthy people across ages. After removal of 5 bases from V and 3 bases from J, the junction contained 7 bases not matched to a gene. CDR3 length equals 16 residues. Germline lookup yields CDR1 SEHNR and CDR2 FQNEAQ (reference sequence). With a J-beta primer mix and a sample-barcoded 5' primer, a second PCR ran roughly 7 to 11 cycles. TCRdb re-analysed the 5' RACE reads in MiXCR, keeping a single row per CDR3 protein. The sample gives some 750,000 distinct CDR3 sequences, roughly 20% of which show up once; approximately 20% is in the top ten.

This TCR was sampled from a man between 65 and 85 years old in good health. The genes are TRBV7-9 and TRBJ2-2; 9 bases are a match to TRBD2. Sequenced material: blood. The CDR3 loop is CASSPSGGRYTGELFF. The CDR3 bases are TGTGCCAGCAGCCCGAGCGGGGGGCGATACACCGGGGAGCTGTTTTTT.